Each of the 13 T cell receptor beta chains below was sequenced from the same sample in a study of CD8 T cells in ankylosing spondylitis. In TCRdb, the 5' RACE reads were re-called with MiXCR into one record per CDR3 protein. The profile shows about 140,000 distinct CDR3 sequences, roughly 7.7% of them singletons. The sample was synovial fluid, either unsorted or a sorted T cell fraction (not recorded which). Receptors originate from a male donor with ankylosing spondylitis.

This clonotype was seen a handful of times. The chain couples TRBV7-8 to TRBJ1-3, with 8 positions matching TRBD1. The CDR3 is made up of 14 amino acids. The germline CDR1 and CDR2 sequences are SGHVS and FQNEAQ. The V gene end was trimmed by 5 bases and the J gene end by 4 bases; junction bases not matched to a gene: 4. Here the CDR3 DNA reads TGTGCCAGCAGCCAGGGACAGGCGGGAAACACCATATATTTT. This gives the protein CASSQGQAGNTIYF.

There are many counts of this clonotype. The chain recombines TRBV10-3 with TRBJ2-4; 8 bases are shared with TRBD2. Germline V lookup: CDR1 ENHRY, CDR2 SYGVKD. J was trimmed by 8 bases and V by 9 bases; bases with no gene match: 6. This CDR3 is built from 12 residues. CDR3 residues: CAIAGVRDIQYF. The CDR3 region has the DNA TGTGCCATAGCGGGGGTACGGGACATTCAGTACTTC.

This chain connects TRBV20-1 to TRBJ1-2, with D uncertain. Deletions cut 3 bases from V and 5 bases from J, with 16 bases between. Germline-derived CDR1 and CDR2 are DFQATT and SNEGSKA (reference sequence). This CDR3 is built from 14 residues. Here the CDR3 DNA reads TGCAGTGCTAGGCCGGAAAGGACGGCTTATGGCTACACCTTC. This encodes CSARPERTAYGYTF.

This clonotype has just a few counts. The chain is built from TRBV6-2 or TRBV6-3 and TRBJ2-7; no reliable D call. Looked up from germline, CDR1 is MNHEY and CDR2 is SVGEGT. The CDR3 is 13 residues long. The V gene lost 1 base and the J gene lost 2 bases, with 6 bases spanning the gap. The CDR3 DNA sequence: TGTGCCAGCAGTTACTATTCCGCCTACGAGCAGTACTTC. Residues: CASSYYSAYEQYF.

This clonotype has at least ten counts. The chain carries TRBV5-4 and TRBJ2-5, with D unclear. Trimming took off 7 bases at V and 2 bases at J, with 12 bases between the two ends. CDR3 length: 13 residues. Germline V gives CDR1 SGHNT, CDR2 YYREEE (reference sequence). The CDR3 loop is CASQEQSQETQYF. CDR3 sequence (DNA): TGTGCCAGCCAAGAACAGTCTCAAGAGACCCAGTACTTC.

This clonotype has ten or more counts. This CDR3 reads CASSSASAGLNYGYTF. The DNA of the CDR3 is TGTGCCAGCAGCTCAGCTTCGGCAGGACTTAACTATGGCTACACCTTC. V and J are TRBV7-9 and TRBJ1-2; unclear D gene. Germline V gene sequence: CDR1 SEHNR, CDR2 FQNEAQ (reference sequence). The CDR3 runs 16 residues. V was pared by 4 bases and J by 1 base, with 16 bases between.

This clonotype was seen only a few times. The chain combines TRBV12-3 or TRBV12-4 with TRBJ2-7, with 7 positions matching TRBD1. The CDR3 is 14 residues long. With 3 bases clipped from V and 5 bases from J, the junction kept 7 bases outside the gene matches. CDR3 amino acids: CASSFWTGRHEQYF. CDR3 sequence (DNA): TGTGCCAGCAGTTTTTGGACAGGTCGGCACGAGCAGTACTTC.

This clonotype came up many times. The V and J genes are TRBV4-1 and TRBJ2-6; 13 positions match TRBD2. The length of the CDR3 is 19 residues. Germline CDR1 and CDR2: MGHRA and YSYEKL. Trimming at V came to 1 base and at J to 5 bases, leaving 8 bases not matched to a gene. CDR3 residues: CASSQGLAGGFGRANVLTF. DNA of the CDR3: TGCGCCAGCAGCCAAGGACTAGCGGGAGGTTTCGGACGGGCCAACGTCCTGACTTTC.

This clonotype was picked up a small number of times. The chain links TRBV20-1 to TRBJ2-3; 7 positions agree with TRBD2. Germline CDR1 reads DFQATT; CDR2 reads SNEGSKA (reference sequence). V lost 0 bases to trimming and J lost 5 bases; unmatched junction nucleotides: 17. The CDR3 length is 18 residues. CDR3 loop: CSARDPRLAMMQGDTQYF. The CDR3 nucleotides read TGCAGTGCTAGAGATCCCCGACTAGCTATGATGCAGGGAGATACGCAGTATTTT.

This clonotype was detected ten times or more. The genes are TRBV20-1 and TRBJ1-6, with 8 bases fitting TRBD1. Germline V gene data show CDR1 as DFQATT and CDR2 as SNEGSKA (reference sequence). V lost 3 bases, J lost 9 bases, and 13 bases stayed unmatched. This CDR3 contains 16 residues. In nucleotides, the CDR3 is TGCAGTGCTAGTCCACAGCAGGGGGCTTACGGTTCACCCCTCCACTTT. As protein: CSASPQQGAYGSPLHF.

This clonotype occurred many times. The chain joins TRBV4-1 to TRBJ2-7, with D possibly TRBD1 on 6 matching bases. CDR1 is MGHRA and CDR2 is YSYEKL in the germline V gene. The ends were cut back, 0 bases at V and 3 bases at J, with 15 bases in the middle. This CDR3 has 16 residues. The CDR3 sequence is CASSQDRAQGSYEQYF. For the CDR3, the DNA is TGCGCCAGCAGCCAAGATCGGGCCCAGGGGAGCTACGAGCAGTACTTC.

The chain combines TRBV7-2 with TRBJ2-1, with 10 bases matching TRBD2. Germline V CDR1 and CDR2: SGHTA, FQGNSA. The CDR3 sequence is 15 residues long. V lost 4 bases to trimming and J lost 3 bases; unmatched junction nucleotides: 3. The CDR3 here is CASSSRTSGYNEQFF. The CDR3 region has the DNA TGTGCCAGCAGCTCGCGGACTAGCGGCTACAATGAGCAGTTCTTC. Filled out from reference TRBV7-2 and TRBJ2-1, the complete variable domain reads GAGVSQSPSNKVTEKGKDVELRCDPISGHTALYWYRQSLGQGLEFLIYFQGNSAPDKSGLPSDRFSAERTGGSVSTLTIQRTQQEDSAVYLCASSSRTSGYNEQFFGPGTRLTVL.

This clonotype was seen ten or more times. CDR3 bases: TGTGCCAGCACCCCGGGGGCTAATTCACCCCTCCACTTT. It yields the protein CASTPGANSPLHF. The V gene is TRBV18, the J gene TRBJ1-6; D perhaps matches TRBD1 (6 bases). Germline V CDR1 and CDR2: KGHSH, LQKENI. The CDR3 sequence is 13 residues long. V was trimmed by 8 bases and J by 6 bases, leaving 11 bases between them.